This TCR beta chain was recorded in a study of T cell changes during pregnancy in multiple sclerosis. Germline V gene data show CDR1 as ENHRY and CDR2 as SYGVKD. This CDR3 spans 14 amino acids. Trimming at V came to 6 bases and at J to 4 bases, leaving 6 bases not matched to a gene. Clones were sequenced by immunoSEQ multiplex PCR, and TCRdb holds only the in-frame ones, with some missing. The repertoire holds about 12,000 clones, 85% to 90% seen once, with about 14% in the top ten. The source was CD8+ T cells from peripheral blood mononuclear cells, collected in the second trimester of pregnancy. The genes are TRBV10-3 and TRBJ1-5; 7 nucleotides match TRBD1. The receptor's source is a female donor in good health, enrolled as a control in a pregnancy study. The DNA for the CDR3 is TGTGCCATCAGCGGGGACAGACTAAATCAGCCCCAGCATTTT. Translating gives CAISGDRLNQPQHF.